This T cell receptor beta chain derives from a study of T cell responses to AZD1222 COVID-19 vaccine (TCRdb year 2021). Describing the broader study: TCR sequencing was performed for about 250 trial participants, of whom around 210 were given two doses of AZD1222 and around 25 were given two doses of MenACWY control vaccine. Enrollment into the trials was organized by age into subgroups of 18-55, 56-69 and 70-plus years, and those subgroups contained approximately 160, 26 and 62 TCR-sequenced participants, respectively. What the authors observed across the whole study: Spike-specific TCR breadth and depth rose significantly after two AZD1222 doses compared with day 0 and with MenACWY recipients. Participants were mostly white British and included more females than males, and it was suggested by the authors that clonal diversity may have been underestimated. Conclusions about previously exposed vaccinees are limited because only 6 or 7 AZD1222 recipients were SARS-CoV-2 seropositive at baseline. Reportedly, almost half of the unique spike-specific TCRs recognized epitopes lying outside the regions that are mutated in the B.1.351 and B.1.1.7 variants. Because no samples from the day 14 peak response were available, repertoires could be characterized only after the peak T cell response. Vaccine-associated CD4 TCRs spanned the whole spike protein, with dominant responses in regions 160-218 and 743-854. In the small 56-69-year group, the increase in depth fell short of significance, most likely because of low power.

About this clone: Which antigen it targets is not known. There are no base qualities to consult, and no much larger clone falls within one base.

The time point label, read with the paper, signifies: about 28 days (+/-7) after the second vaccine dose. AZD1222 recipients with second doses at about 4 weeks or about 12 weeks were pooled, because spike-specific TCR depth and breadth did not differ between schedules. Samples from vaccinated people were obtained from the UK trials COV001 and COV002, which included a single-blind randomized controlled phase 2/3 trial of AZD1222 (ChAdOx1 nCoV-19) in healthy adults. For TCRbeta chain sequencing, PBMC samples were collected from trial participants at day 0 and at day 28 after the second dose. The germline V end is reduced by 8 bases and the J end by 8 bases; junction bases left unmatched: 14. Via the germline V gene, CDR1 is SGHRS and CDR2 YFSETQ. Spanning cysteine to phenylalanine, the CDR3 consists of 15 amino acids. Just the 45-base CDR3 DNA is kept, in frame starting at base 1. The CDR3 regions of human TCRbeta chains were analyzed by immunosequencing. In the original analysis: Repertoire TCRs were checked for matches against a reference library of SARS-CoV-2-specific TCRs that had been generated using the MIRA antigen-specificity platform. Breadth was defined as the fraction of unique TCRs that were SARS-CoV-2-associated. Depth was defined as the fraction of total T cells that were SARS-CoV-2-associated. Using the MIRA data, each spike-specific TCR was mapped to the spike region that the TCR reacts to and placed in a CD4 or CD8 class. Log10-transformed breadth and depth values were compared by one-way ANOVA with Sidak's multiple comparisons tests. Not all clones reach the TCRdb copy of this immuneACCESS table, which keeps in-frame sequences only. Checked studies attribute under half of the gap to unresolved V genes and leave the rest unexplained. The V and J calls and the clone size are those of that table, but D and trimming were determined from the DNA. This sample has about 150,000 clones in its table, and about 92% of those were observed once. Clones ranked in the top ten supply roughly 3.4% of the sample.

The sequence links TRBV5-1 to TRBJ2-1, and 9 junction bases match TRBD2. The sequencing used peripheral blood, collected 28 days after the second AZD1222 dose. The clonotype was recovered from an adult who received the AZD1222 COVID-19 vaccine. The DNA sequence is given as TGCGCCAGTAAGGGCCCTAGCGGGGCACGGGATGAGCAGTTCTTC. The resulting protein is CASKGPSGARDEQFF.